What follows are 13 T cell receptor beta chains derived from one specimen sequenced in a study of T cell clonality in common variable immunodeficiency. Study-level results: Fewer deletions and N-nucleotide insertions were reportedly seen in common variable immunodeficiency TCR beta sequences.

TCRdb keeps only in-frame clones here, not all; method: immunoSEQ multiplex PCR. Sampling found about 8,000 clones, none seen once. No antigen has been identified for these receptors. Sequenced sample: peripheral blood mononuclear cells. Every receptor here comes from a human donor with common variable immunodeficiency.

This clone was found a few times. The CDR3 end lies 3 residues beyond the end of the read and is filled in from the germline J gene. V and J are TRBV5-1 and TRBJ2-7; 7 bases are a match to TRBD2. Germline CDR1 and CDR2: SGHRS and YFSETQ. CDR3 size: 16 residues. V lost 0 bases to trimming and J lost 0 bases; unmatched junction nucleotides: 6. CDR3 DNA, as far as it was read: TGCGCCAGCAGCTTGGTCCAAGCGGGAAGCTCCTACGAG. This translates into CASSLVQAGSSYE. The CDR3 in full is CASSLVQAGSSYEQYF.

This clone was recorded at least ten times. The read halts 3 residues ahead of the CDR3 end, with the missing end drawn from the germline J gene. V usage is TRBV6-2 or TRBV6-3 and J usage is TRBJ1-3, with D possibly matching TRBD1 (5 bases). The germline CDR1 and CDR2 sequences are MNHEY and SVGEGT. V lost 8 bases and J 0 bases, leaving 14 bases between the germline ends. The CDR3 has 15 residues. Incomplete CDR3 DNA: TGTGCCAGCTCTCGTCCAGGGCTCTCTGGAAACACC. Amino acid sequence: CASSRPGLSGNT. The full CDR3 protein reads CASSRPGLSGNTIYF.

Points on this clone: The read ends 3 residues early relative to the CDR3; the germline J gene fills the gap. The rearrangement uses TRBV11-2 and TRBJ2-2, with D unclear. The CDR3 consists of 14 residues. V was clipped by 4 bases and J by 4 bases, with 10 bases between them. From germline, CDR1 is SGHAT and CDR2 FQNNGV. CDR3 DNA, as far as it was read: TGTGCCAGCAGCTCCGAGGCGGTCACCGGGGAG. It codes for CASSSEAVTGE. The entire CDR3 protein is CASSSEAVTGELFF.

This clone qualifies as medium-sized. The read gets to within 3 residues of the CDR3 end, and the germline J gene fills in the rest. The chain uses TRBV19 and TRBJ1-5; possible D gene TRBD1, 5 bases. The CDR3 covers 16 residues. Germline V gene lookup returns CDR1 LNHDA and CDR2 SQIVND (reference sequence). Trimming pared 0 bases from V and 4 bases from J, leaving 13 bases between. The DNA read from the CDR3 is TGTGCCAGTAGTATAGATCACGCTTCAGGGAATCAGCCC. Protein product: CASSIDHASGNQP. The complete CDR3 protein is CASSIDHASGNQPQHF.

On this clone: The sequenced fragment ends 3 residues before the CDR3 boundary, so the rest is inferred from the germline J gene. The rearrangement joins TRBV19 to TRBJ2-1, with 9 bases fitting TRBD2. Germline V gene sequence: CDR1 LNHDA, CDR2 SQIVND (reference sequence). This CDR3 comprises 15 residues. The V segment lost 1 base and the J segment 7 bases; nucleotides outside the gene matches: 5. The CDR3 reads CASSIVASGKNEQFF. CDR3 DNA (partial): TGTGCCAGTAGTATAGTGGCTAGCGGGAAAAATGAG. Full variable domain (missing parts from reference TRBV19 and TRBJ2-1): DGGITQSPKYLFRKEGQNVTLSCEQNLNHDAMYWYRQDPGQGLRLIYYSQIVNDFQKGDIAEGYSVSREKKESFPLTVTSAQKNPTAFYLCASSIVASGKNEQFFGPGTRLTVL.

This clone was picked up a small number of times. The CDR3 extends 3 residues past the end of the read, so its final part is completed from the germline J gene. The gene calls are TRBV18 and TRBJ2-5; no firm D call. Trimming left V 2 bases short and J 1 base short, with 11 bases between. CDR1 KGHSH and CDR2 LQKENI come from the germline V gene. The CDR3 is 15 residues long. This chain's CDR3 is CASSPILSSQETQYF. Incomplete CDR3 DNA: TGTGCCAGCTCACCAATTTTGTCCAGCCAAGAGACC. The full variable domain, with the rest looked up from reference TRBV18 and TRBJ2-5, is NAGVMQNPRHLVRRRGQEARLRCSPMKGHSHVYWYRQLPEEGLKFMVYLQKENIIDESGMPKERFSAEFPKEGPSILRIQQVVRGDSAAYFCASSPILSSQETQYFGPGTRLLVL.

A note on this clone: The read falls 3 residues short of the CDR3 end, and the missing part is taken from the germline J gene. The V gene is TRBV7-3, the J gene TRBJ2-2; 10 bases are a match to TRBD2. V was pared by 6 bases and J by 5 bases, with 15 bases of the junction left unmatched. Germline V gives CDR1 SGHTA, CDR2 FQGTGA. The CDR3 extends over 18 amino acids. The CDR3 sequence is CASSFSTLAGVGTGELFF. Partial CDR3 DNA: TGTGCCAGCAGTTTTTCAACCCTAGCGGGAGTAGGAACCGGGGAG.

The CDR3 reads CSAQLGLAGAGYEQYF. Incomplete CDR3 DNA: TGCAGTGCTCAACTCGGACTAGCGGGAGCGGGATACGAG. This sequence joins TRBV20-1 and TRBJ2-7; 13 bases are a match to TRBD2. The sequenced fragment ends 3 residues before the CDR3 boundary, so the rest is inferred from the germline J gene. Per germline, CDR1 DFQATT and CDR2 SNEGSKA (reference sequence). The CDR3 covers 16 residues. V gave up 5 bases and J gave up 4 bases; unmatched junction bases: 11.

To note about this clone: The CDR3 end lies 3 residues beyond the end of the read and is filled in from the germline J gene. The J gene is TRBJ2-2, the V gene TRBV2; 9 bases agree with TRBD1. Looked up from germline, CDR1 is SNHLY and CDR2 is FYNNEI. J gave up 0 bases and V 6 bases, and 5 bases lay outside the gene matches. The CDR3 is 16 residues long. The DNA read from the CDR3 is TGTGCCAGCAGGGAGGGGGACAGGGCGAACACCGGGGAG. Protein sequence: CASREGDRANTGE. The full CDR3 protein is CASREGDRANTGELFF.

This clone is medium-sized in the sample. The read comes to an end 3 residues before the CDR3 does, leaving the germline J gene to fill in the end. The chain is built from TRBV10-3 and TRBJ2-1; possible D gene TRBD2, 6 bases. Germline V gives CDR1 ENHRY, CDR2 SYGVKD. V lost 8 bases to trimming and J lost 4 bases, with 12 bases between them. The CDR3 runs 13 residues. The CDR3 sequence is CAIHSGRYNEQFF. The covered CDR3 bases are TGTGCCATCCATAGCGGAAGATACAATGAG.

Remarks on this clone: The read ends 3 residues shy of where the CDR3 ends; the end is completed using the germline J gene. The rearrangement joins TRBV6-1 to TRBJ1-5; D unclear. The V end lost 3 bases, the J end lost 0 bases, and 9 bases lay between the germline ends. The V gene's germline CDR1 is MNHNS and CDR2 SASEGT. The CDR3 runs to 15 residues. The CDR3 protein is CASSEVWLSNQPQHF. The CDR3 DNA, read in part, is TGTGCCAGCAGTGAGGTGTGGCTTAGCAATCAGCCC.

There are a few counts of this clone. Sequencing ends 3 residues short of the CDR3 end; the germline J gene provides the rest. This chain joins TRBV2 and TRBJ2-7; 7 bases are shared with TRBD1. In germline, CDR1 is SNHLY, CDR2 FYNNEI. V was pared by 5 bases and J by 0 bases, with 7 bases of the junction left unmatched. The CDR3 loop spans 15 amino acids. CDR3 DNA (partial): TGTGCCAGCAGTAGAATACAGGGGCCCTCCTACGAG. It translates to CASSRIQGPSYE. From start to end, the CDR3 is CASSRIQGPSYEQYF.

By frequency in the sample, this clone is medium-sized. With the read ending 3 residues before the CDR3 end, the germline J gene is used to fill in that end. V and J are TRBV23-1 and TRBJ2-4, with 7 bases identical to TRBD1. TRBV23-1 is an open reading frame, and its role is uncertain. After removal of 6 bases from V and 4 bases from J, the junction contained 6 bases not matched to a gene. This CDR3 region has 14 residues. CDR3 bases read: TGCGCCAGCAGGAAAGACAGGGAAAAAAACATT. Residues: CASRKDREKNI. The CDR3 in its entirety is CASRKDREKNIQYF.